This T cell receptor beta chain was retrieved from a study of Ad26.COV2.S vaccination and SARS-CoV-2 variants. Study-level background: The trial was COV1001 and the donor's arm was Ad26.COV2.S. Into the muscle, Ad26.COV2.S was dosed once or twice, 56 days apart. Overall study results and limits: With respect to non-spike TCR breadth, vaccine and placebo recipients were similar.

The treatment: around 19 received Ad26.COV2.S at low or high dose, single or two shots; about 5 received placebo; per-sample allocation not given. Material that was analyzed had been drawn on day 63 after the first vaccine or placebo injection. Measured with immunoSEQ multiplex PCR; TCRdb has only the in-frame clones, and not every one. The sample lists 350,000 to 400,000 clones; 75% to 90% were seen once. V lost 0 bases, J lost 4 bases, and 19 bases lay in between. Germline V gives CDR1 SGHRS, CDR2 YFSETQ. This CDR3 contains 17 residues. On this clone itself: What it binds is unknown.

This clonotype was obtained from a person aged 18-65 years who received the Ad26.COV2.S COVID-19 vaccine or a placebo. Sequences were derived from peripheral blood, sampled in a trial of Ad26.COV2.S vaccine versus placebo. The chain combines TRBV5-1 with TRBJ1-1; D call uncertain. CDR3 bases: TGCGCCAGCAGCTTGGGTGGGCGTGGGGATTCTGGCACTGAAGCTTTCTTT. Translation gives CASSLGGRGDSGTEAFF. The full variable domain, its missing parts supplied by reference TRBV5-1 and TRBJ1-1, is KAGVTQTPRYLIKTRGQQVTLSCSPISGHRSVSWYQQTPGQGLQFLFEYFSETQRNKGNFPGRFSGRQFSNSRSEMNVSTLELGDSALYLCASSLGGRGDSGTEAFFGQGTRLTVV.